Below are 24 T cell receptor beta chains sequenced from a single sample in a study of T cells in Graves' hyperthyroidism and ophthalmopathy. Amplification of TCR beta CDR3 regions used RNA as the template. Initially, a first-round RT-PCR of the TCR CDR3 employed the HTBI primer set. TCRdb independently ran MiXCR on the multiplex PCR reads; one entry per CDR3 protein. The sample consists of 250,000 to 400,000 distinct CDR3 sequences, approximately 15% of them appearing once. Sequencing was carried out using blood. These receptors originate from a woman aged 40 to 55 with Graves' ophthalmopathy.

In its sample, this clonotype was seen many times. The chain couples TRBV7-2 to TRBJ1-2; 9 bases line up with TRBD1. The CDR3 spans 15 residues. Germline V lookup: CDR1 SGHTA, CDR2 FQGNSA. V trimming: 5 bases; J trimming: 4 bases; junction bases outside the gene matches: 8. DNA for the CDR3: TGTGCCAGCAGCACCAGTACGGGACAGGGCTATGGCTACACCTTC. Its translation is CASSTSTGQGYGYTF.

This clonotype was detected ten times or more. The V and J genes are TRBV6-1 and TRBJ1-5, with D possibly matching TRBD1 (6 bases). The germline gives CDR1 MNHNS, CDR2 SASEGT. This CDR3 is built from 15 residues. Trimming took 3 bases from V and 0 from J, leaving 9 bases between them. The CDR3: CASSDGQISNQPQHF. CDR3 sequence (DNA): TGTGCCAGCAGTGATGGACAGATTAGCAATCAGCCCCAGCATTTT.

There are many counts of this clonotype. The gene calls are TRBV5-1 and TRBJ2-3; D remains ambiguous. Germline V gene lookup returns CDR1 SGHRS and CDR2 YFSETQ. The CDR3 has 15 residues. Between the trimmed V and J ends, which lost 0 bases and 5 bases, there was a span of 13 bases. The CDR3 bases are TGCGCCAGCAGCTTGGAACCAGGTGAAGGAGATACGCAGTATTTT. It encodes CASSLEPGEGDTQYF.

This clonotype was recorded at least ten times. V usage is TRBV12-3 or TRBV12-4 and J usage is TRBJ2-7; D perhaps matches TRBD1 (6 bases). The ends were cut back, 3 bases at V and 3 bases at J, with 18 bases in the middle. The CDR3 extends over 16 amino acids. CDR3 protein: CASSFGRGQLNYEQYF. Here the CDR3 DNA reads TGTGCCAGCAGTTTTGGTCGAGGACAGTTGAACTACGAGCAGTACTTC.

The CDR3 DNA follows: TGCGCCAGCAGCCAAGATTTGACGGACAGAAGGTATGGCTACACCTTC. Translation gives CASSQDLTDRRYGYTF. This chain connects TRBV4-1 to TRBJ1-2, with a possible D match to TRBD1 (6 bases). Germline values: CDR1 MGHRA, CDR2 YSYEKL. The CDR3 extends over 16 amino acids. V lost 0 bases and J lost 5, with 16 bases in between.

This clonotype has a count of ten or more. This chain links TRBV20-1 with TRBJ2-5; TRBD2 agrees at 10 bases. The length of the CDR3 is 15 residues. V shed 6 bases and J 5 bases; nucleotides not matched to a gene: 12. The V gene's germline CDR1 is DFQATT and CDR2 SNEGSKA (reference sequence). The CDR3 reads CSALQREGPPETQYF. The CDR3 nucleotides are TGCAGTGCATTACAGCGGGAGGGACCTCCGGAGACCCAGTACTTC.

In its sample, this clonotype was seen many times. The chain couples TRBV28 to TRBJ2-2; 8 positions match TRBD2. CDR1 MDHEN and CDR2 SYDVKM come from the germline V gene. The CDR3 totals 14 residues. Germline trimming cut 7 bases from V and 7 bases from J; bases unmatched to any gene: 8. The CDR3, as DNA: TGTGCCAGCAATTCAGCGGGAGTTGGCGGGGAGCTGTTTTTT. Translated, it gives CASNSAGVGGELFF.

This clonotype occurred many times. CDR3 region: CASSPGTAQETQYF. CDR3 nucleotides: TGTGCCAGCAGCCCCGGGACAGCCCAAGAGACCCAGTACTTC. The rearrangement links TRBV5-4 to TRBJ2-5, with 7 bases lining up with TRBD1. Germline CDR1 SGHNT, CDR2 YYREEE (reference sequence). The CDR3 runs 14 residues. After removal of 4 bases from V and 1 base from J, the junction contained 4 bases not matched to a gene. The whole variable domain, remainder taken from reference TRBV5-4 and TRBJ2-5, is ETGVTQSPTHLIKTRGQQVTLRCSSQSGHNTVSWYQQALGQGPQFIFQYYREEENGRGNFPPRFSGLQFPNYSSELNVNALELDDSALYLCASSPGTAQETQYFGPGTRLLVL.

In regard to this clonotype: It may be a read error: a sequence one base away is much more abundant. The J gene is TRBJ1-1, the V gene TRBV18, with no clear D. The CDR3 has 12 residues. Germline V lookup: CDR1 KGHSH, CDR2 LQKENI. This CDR3 reads CASSPGYTDAFF. The CDR3 nucleotides are TGTGCCAGCTCACCTGGCTACACTGACGCTTTCTTT.

This clonotype turned up a few times. The rearrangement uses TRBV19 and TRBJ1-6; 8 bases are shared with TRBD1. The ends lost 4 bases at V and 7 bases at J; junction bases unmatched: 12. The CDR3 is 17 residues long. CDR1 is LNHDA and CDR2 is SQIVND in the germline V gene (reference sequence). The CDR3 spells CASSSGTGGIGNSPLHF. CDR3 bases: TGTGCCAGTAGTAGTGGAACAGGGGGGATAGGCAATTCACCCCTCCACTTT.

This clonotype was found a few times. The chain recombines TRBV6-1 with TRBJ1-1; tentatively, D is TRBD1 (6 bases). Germline loops: CDR1 MNHNS, CDR2 SASEGT. CDR3 length equals 14 residues. Trimming shortened V by 6 bases and J by 0 bases, and 11 bases separated the two germline ends. CDR3 amino acids: CASSPRGMNTEAFF. The CDR3, as DNA: TGTGCCAGCAGCCCCAGGGGCATGAACACTGAAGCTTTCTTT.

This clonotype is a singleton in its sample. CDR3 sequence reads: CASSTLAGYNEQFF. Written as DNA, the CDR3 is TGTGCCAGCAGCACCCTCGCCGGTTACAATGAGCAGTTCTTC. The V call is TRBV6-1, the J call TRBJ2-1; no clear D. Germline V CDR1 and CDR2: MNHNS, SASEGT. V gave up 6 bases and J gave up 4 bases, with 13 bases separating them. The CDR3 runs to 14 residues.

Note on this clonotype: A much larger clone differs by one base, so this may be a read error. This chain connects TRBV7-6 to TRBJ2-1, with 9 bases fitting TRBD2. The CDR3 is 19 residues long. Germline V gene lookup returns CDR1 SGHVS and CDR2 FNYEAQ. V was pared by 5 bases and J by 4 bases, with 18 bases of the junction left unmatched. The CDR3 DNA sequence: TGTGCCAGCAGCATCTCCGGGGCAGGGACGCTAGCGGGATACAATGAGCAGTTCTTC. Encoded protein: CASSISGAGTLAGYNEQFF.

This clonotype has ten or more counts. The chain links TRBV11-2 to TRBJ2-1; TRBD2 agrees at 7 bases. CDR1 SGHAT and CDR2 FQNNGV come from the germline V gene. The CDR3 runs to 12 residues. V was clipped by 5 bases and J by 10 bases; unmatched bases: 5. CDR3 DNA: TGTGCCAGCAGCCTAGGCGGGGGAGAGCAGTTCTTC. It translates to CASSLGGGEQFF. Combining the CDR3 with reference TRBV11-2 and TRBJ2-1 gives the whole variable domain EAGVAQSPRYKIIEKRQSVAFWCNPISGHATLYWYQQILGQGPKLLIQFQNNGVVDDSQLPKDRFSAERLKGVDSTLKIQPAKLEDSAVYLCASSLGGGEQFFGPGTRLTVL.

Comment on this clonotype: It may be a read error: a sequence one base away is much more abundant. The CDR3 nucleotides read TGTGCCAGCAGTGAACCTCTGCGGGCCTATGAGCAGTTCTTC. This sequence encodes CASSEPLRAYEQFF. The chain links TRBV6-1 to TRBJ2-1; tentative D call: TRBD2 (5 bases). V lost 2 bases and J lost 8, with 13 bases in between. The germline V gene encodes CDR1 MNHNS and CDR2 SASEGT. CDR3 size: 14 residues.

This clonotype has ten or more counts. V usage is TRBV7-2 and J usage is TRBJ1-6, with 7 bases lining up with TRBD1. Germline-derived CDR1 and CDR2 are SGHTA and FQGNSA. After removal of 10 bases from V and 6 bases from J, the junction contained 9 bases not matched to a gene. There are 14 residues in the CDR3. CDR3 region: CATRRGTVNSPLHF. CDR3 coding DNA: TGTGCCACCCGACGCGGGACAGTTAATTCACCCCTCCACTTT.

This clonotype was seen ten or more times. This chain uses TRBV27 with TRBJ2-5; tentative D call: TRBD2 (5 bases). The length of the CDR3 is 15 residues. Trimming pared 6 bases from V and 5 bases from J, leaving 19 bases between. Germline lookup yields CDR1 MNHEY and CDR2 SMNVEV (reference sequence). The CDR3: CASRKRDPHWETQYF. DNA of the CDR3: TGTGCCAGCAGAAAGAGGGATCCCCACTGGGAGACCCAGTACTTC.

This clonotype was detected a few times. This chain joins TRBV6-1 and TRBJ2-7, with D tentatively TRBD1 or TRBD2 (6 bases each). Germline CDR1 reads MNHNS; CDR2 reads SASEGT. The CDR3 is 14 amino acids. The V gene lost 6 bases and the J gene lost 1 base, with 13 bases spanning the gap. CDR3 nucleotide sequence: TGTGCCAGCAGGACCACAGGGAGGTCCTACGAGCAGTACTTC. It yields the protein CASRTTGRSYEQYF.

V usage is TRBV7-9 and J usage is TRBJ2-1; 7 bases align to TRBD1. CDR3 length: 15 residues. The germline CDR1 and CDR2 sequences are SEHNR and FQNEAQ (reference sequence). Trimming took 6 bases from V and 8 from J; bases not matched to a gene: 13. CDR3 protein: CASSIRQGLNDEQFF. CDR3 bases: TGTGCCAGCAGTATACGACAGGGATTGAACGATGAGCAGTTCTTC. The entire variable domain, with the rest obtained from reference TRBV7-9 and TRBJ2-1, is as follows: DTGVSQNPRHKITKRGQNVTFRCDPISEHNRLYWYRQTLGQGPEFLTYFQNEAQLEKSRLLSDRFSAERPKGSFSTLEIQRTEQGDSAMYLCASSIRQGLNDEQFFGPGTRLTVL.

This clonotype was found many times. This rearrangement joins TRBV7-9 to TRBJ2-3; D is uncertain. The V end lost 8 bases, the J end lost 1 base, and 4 bases lay between the germline ends. In germline, CDR1 is SEHNR, CDR2 FQNEAQ (reference sequence). This CDR3 is built from 11 residues. For the CDR3, the DNA is TGTGCCAGCGACCGCACAGATACGCAGTATTTT. Protein sequence: CASDRTDTQYF.

The chain recombines TRBV11-2 with TRBJ2-1; tentative D call: TRBD1 (5 bases). This CDR3 has 14 amino acids. CDR1 SGHAT and CDR2 FQNNGV come from the germline V gene. The germline V and J ends were trimmed by 2 bases and 6 bases, with 11 bases remaining between them. CDR3 residues: CASSLRAGRNEQFF. The CDR3 DNA sequence: TGTGCCAGCAGCTTAAGGGCAGGGCGCAATGAGCAGTTCTTC.

There are many counts of this clonotype. J is TRBJ2-2 and V is TRBV12-3 or TRBV12-4; 11 bases are shared with TRBD1. Losses at the gene ends were 6 bases for V and 5 bases for J; bases not matched to a gene: 5. The CDR3 consists of 15 residues. DNA for the CDR3: TGTGCCAGCAGAAGGGGACAGGGGGGAACCGGGGAGCTGTTTTTT. Translation: CASRRGQGGTGELFF.

This clonotype appeared many times. The V and J genes are TRBV20-1 and TRBJ2-1; 12 positions match TRBD2. CDR1 DFQATT and CDR2 SNEGSKA come from the germline V gene (reference sequence). The CDR3 length is 16 residues. The trim removed 4 bases at V and 6 bases at J, leaving 10 bases unmatched. DNA of the CDR3: TGCAGTGCTACTCCGGGTTGGACTAGCGGGACCAATGAGCAGTTCTTC. The encoded protein is CSATPGWTSGTNEQFF.

This clonotype was observed once. The chain recombines TRBV7-2 with TRBJ2-7, with 8 bases aligning to TRBD2. Germline CDR1 reads SGHTA; CDR2 reads FQGNSA. This CDR3 has 15 residues. V was pared by 4 bases and J by 7 bases, with 12 bases of the junction left unmatched. CDR3 in DNA: TGTGCCAGCAGCTCACCCCCCGGGAGGGCTAGGGAGCAGTACTTC. Translation: CASSSPPGRAREQYF.